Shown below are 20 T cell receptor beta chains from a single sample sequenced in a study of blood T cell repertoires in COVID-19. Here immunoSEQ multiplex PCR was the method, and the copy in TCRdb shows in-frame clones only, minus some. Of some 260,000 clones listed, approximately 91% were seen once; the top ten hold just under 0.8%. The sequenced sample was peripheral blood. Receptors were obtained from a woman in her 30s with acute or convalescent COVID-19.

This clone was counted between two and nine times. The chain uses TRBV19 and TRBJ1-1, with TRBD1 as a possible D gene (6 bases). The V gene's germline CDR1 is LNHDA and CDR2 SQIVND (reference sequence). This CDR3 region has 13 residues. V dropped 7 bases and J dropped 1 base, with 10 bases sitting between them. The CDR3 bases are TGTGCCAGTACTGGACAGCAGAACACTGAAGCTTTCTTT. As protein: CASTGQQNTEAFF.

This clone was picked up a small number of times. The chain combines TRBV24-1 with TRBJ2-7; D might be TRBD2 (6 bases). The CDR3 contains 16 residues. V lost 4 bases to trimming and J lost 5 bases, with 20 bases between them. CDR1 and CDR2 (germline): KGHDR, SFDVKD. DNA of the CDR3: TGTGCCACCAGTGACCGCTTTGTGTCGGGGGTCCACGAGCAGTACTTC. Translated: CATSDRFVSGVHEQYF.

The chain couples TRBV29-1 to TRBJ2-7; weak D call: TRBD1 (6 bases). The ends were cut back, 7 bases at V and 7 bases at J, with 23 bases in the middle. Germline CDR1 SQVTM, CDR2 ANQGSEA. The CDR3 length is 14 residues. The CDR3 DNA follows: TGCAGCGCTGGGTCCGGTGACCCCAGGGGAGAGCAGTACTTC. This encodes CSAGSGDPRGEQYF.

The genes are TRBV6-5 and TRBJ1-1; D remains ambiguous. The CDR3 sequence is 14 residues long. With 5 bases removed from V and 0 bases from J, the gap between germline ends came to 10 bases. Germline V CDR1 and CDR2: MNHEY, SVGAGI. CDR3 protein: CASSSGRLNTEAFF. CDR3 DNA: TGTGCCAGCAGTAGCGGCCGGTTGAACACTGAAGCTTTCTTT.

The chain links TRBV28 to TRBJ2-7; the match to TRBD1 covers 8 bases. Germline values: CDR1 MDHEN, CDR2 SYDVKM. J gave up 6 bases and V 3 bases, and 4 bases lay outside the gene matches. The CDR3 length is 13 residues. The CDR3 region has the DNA TGTGCCAGCAGTTTTGCAGGGGGCCGCGAGCAGTACTTC. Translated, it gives CASSFAGGREQYF.

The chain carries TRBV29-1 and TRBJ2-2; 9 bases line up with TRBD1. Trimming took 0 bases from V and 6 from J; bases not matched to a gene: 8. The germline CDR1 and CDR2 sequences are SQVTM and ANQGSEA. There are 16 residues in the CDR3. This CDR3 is CSVEDRGQGHAGELFF. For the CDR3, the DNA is TGCAGCGTTGAAGATCGGGGACAGGGCCACGCCGGGGAGCTGTTTTTT.

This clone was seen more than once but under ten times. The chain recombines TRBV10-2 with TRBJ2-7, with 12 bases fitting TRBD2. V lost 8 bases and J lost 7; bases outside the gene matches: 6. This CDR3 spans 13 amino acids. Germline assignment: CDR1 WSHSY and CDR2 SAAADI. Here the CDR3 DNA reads TGCGCCAGCCAGACTAGCGGGAGTGGTGAGCAGTACTTC. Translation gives CASQTSGSGEQYF.

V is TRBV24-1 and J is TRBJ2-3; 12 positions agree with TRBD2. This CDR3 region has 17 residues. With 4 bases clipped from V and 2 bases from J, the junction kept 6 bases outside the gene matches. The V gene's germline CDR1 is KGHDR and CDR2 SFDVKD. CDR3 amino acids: CATSDRRLAGDTDTQYF. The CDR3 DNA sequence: TGTGCCACCAGTGACCGAAGACTAGCGGGGGACACAGATACGCAGTATTTT.

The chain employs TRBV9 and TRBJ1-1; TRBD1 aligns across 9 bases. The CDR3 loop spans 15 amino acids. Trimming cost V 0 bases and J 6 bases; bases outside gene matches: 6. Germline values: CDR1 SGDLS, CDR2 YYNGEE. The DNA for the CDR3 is TGTGCCAGCAGCGTAGACAGGGGGCCCGTGCCTGAAGCTTTCTTT. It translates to CASSVDRGPVPEAFF.

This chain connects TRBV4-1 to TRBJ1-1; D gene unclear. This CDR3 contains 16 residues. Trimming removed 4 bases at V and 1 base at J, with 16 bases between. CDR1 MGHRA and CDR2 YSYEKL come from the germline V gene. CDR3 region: CASSRSPLLTNTEAFF. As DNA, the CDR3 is TGCGCCAGCAGCCGCTCCCCACTACTCACGAACACTGAAGCTTTCTTT.

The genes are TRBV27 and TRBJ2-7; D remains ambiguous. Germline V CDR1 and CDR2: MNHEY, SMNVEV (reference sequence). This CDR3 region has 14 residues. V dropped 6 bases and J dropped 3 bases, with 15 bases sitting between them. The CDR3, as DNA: TGTGCCAGCAGCCCACGCGGTGGAGTCTACGAGCAGTACTTC. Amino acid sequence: CASSPRGGVYEQYF.

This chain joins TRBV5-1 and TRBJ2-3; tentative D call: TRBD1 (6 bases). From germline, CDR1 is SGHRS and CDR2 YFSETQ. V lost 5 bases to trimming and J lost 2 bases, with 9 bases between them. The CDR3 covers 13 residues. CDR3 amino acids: CASRDSATDTQYF. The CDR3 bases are TGCGCCAGCAGGGACAGCGCCACAGATACGCAGTATTTT. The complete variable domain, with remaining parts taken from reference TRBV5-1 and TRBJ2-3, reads KAGVTQTPRYLIKTRGQQVTLSCSPISGHRSVSWYQQTPGQGLQFLFEYFSETQRNKGNFPGRFSGRQFSNSRSEMNVSTLELGDSALYLCASRDSATDTQYFGPGTRLTVL.

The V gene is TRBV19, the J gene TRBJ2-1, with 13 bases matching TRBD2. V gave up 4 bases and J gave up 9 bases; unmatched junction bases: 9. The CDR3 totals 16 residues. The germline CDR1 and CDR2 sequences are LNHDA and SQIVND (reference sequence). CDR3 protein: CASSTGLAGMRVEQFF. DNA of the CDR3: TGTGCCAGTAGTACGGGACTAGCGGGAATGCGGGTTGAGCAGTTCTTC.

Here the CDR3 DNA reads TGCGCCAGCAGTGAGTCCACCACACAGGGCGATACGCAGTATTTT. Its protein product is CASSESTTQGDTQYF. The chain has TRBV10-1 and TRBJ2-3, with a tentative D call TRBD1 (6 bases). This CDR3 spans 15 amino acids. V dropped 0 bases and J dropped 6 bases, with 13 bases sitting between them. The V gene's germline CDR1 is WNHNN and CDR2 SYGVQD (reference sequence).

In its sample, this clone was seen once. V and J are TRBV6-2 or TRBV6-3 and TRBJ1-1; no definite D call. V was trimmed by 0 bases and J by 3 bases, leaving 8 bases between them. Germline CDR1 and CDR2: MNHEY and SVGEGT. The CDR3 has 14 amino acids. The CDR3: CASSYSVGHTEAFF. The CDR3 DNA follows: TGTGCCAGCAGTTACTCGGTGGGCCACACTGAAGCTTTCTTT.

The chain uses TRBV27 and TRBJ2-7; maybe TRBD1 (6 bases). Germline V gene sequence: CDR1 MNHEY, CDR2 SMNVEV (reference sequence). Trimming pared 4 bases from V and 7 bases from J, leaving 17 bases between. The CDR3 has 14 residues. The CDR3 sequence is CASSSRTDLEEQYF. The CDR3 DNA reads TGTGCCAGCAGTTCACGGACAGACCTGGAGGAGCAGTACTTC.

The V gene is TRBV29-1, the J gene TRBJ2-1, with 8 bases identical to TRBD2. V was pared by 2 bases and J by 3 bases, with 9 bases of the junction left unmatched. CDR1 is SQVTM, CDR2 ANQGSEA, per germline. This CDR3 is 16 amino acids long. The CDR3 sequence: CSVERFTSGNYNEQFF. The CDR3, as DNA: TGCAGCGTTGAAAGGTTCACTAGCGGTAACTACAATGAGCAGTTCTTC.

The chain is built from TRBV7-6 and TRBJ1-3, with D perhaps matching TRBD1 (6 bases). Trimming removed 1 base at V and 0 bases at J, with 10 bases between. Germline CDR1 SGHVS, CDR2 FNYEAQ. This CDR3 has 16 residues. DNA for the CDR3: TGTGCCAGCAGCTTAGGGACAGCCAACTCTGGAAACACCATATATTTT. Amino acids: CASSLGTANSGNTIYF.

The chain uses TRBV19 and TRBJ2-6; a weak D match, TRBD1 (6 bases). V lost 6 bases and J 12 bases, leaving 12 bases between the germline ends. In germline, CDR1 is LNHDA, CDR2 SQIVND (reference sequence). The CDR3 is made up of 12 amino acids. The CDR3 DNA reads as TGTGCCAGTAGGCAGGGGATAACCGTCCTGACTTTC. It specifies CASRQGITVLTF.

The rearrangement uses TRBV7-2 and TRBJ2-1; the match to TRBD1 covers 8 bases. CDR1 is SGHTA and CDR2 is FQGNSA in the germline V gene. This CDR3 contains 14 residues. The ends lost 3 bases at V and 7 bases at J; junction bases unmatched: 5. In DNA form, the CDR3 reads TGTGCCAGCAGCTTCGACAGGGGAGAGAATGAGCAGTTCTTC. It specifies CASSFDRGENEQFF.